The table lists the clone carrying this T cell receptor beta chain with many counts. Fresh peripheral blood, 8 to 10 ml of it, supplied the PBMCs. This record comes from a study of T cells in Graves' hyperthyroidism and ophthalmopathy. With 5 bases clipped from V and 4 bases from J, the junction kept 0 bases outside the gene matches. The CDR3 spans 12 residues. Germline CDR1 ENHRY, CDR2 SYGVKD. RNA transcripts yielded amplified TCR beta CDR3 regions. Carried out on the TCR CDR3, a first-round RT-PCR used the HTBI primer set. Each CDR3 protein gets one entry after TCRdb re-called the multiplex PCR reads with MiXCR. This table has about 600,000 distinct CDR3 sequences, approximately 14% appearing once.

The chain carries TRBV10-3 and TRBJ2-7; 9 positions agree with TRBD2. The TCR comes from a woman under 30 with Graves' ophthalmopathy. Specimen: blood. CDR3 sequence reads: CAISTSGYEQYF. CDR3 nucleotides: TGTGCCATCAGTACTAGCGGGTACGAGCAGTACTTC.